This TCR beta chain comes out of a study of blood T cell repertoires in COVID-19. Seattle participants joined during active infection and were tracked over time. Between the trimmed V and J ends, which lost 1 base and 1 base, there was a span of 5 bases. Germline V gives CDR1 SGDLS, CDR2 YYNGEE. This CDR3 spans 13 amino acids. Clones were sequenced by immunoSEQ multiplex PCR, and TCRdb holds only the in-frame ones, with some missing. The table includes 360,000 or so clones, about nine tenths detected once. Sample: peripheral blood. V is TRBV9 and J is TRBJ1-1; D is unresolved. The source is a woman in her fifties or sixties with COVID-19, enrolled during active disease. The CDR3 reads CASSVHQNTEAFF. CDR3 nucleotides: TGTGCCAGCAGCGTACATCAGAACACTGAAGCTTTCTTT.